This T cell receptor beta chain emerged from a study of T cells in Graves' hyperthyroidism and ophthalmopathy. V shed 5 bases and J 7 bases; nucleotides not matched to a gene: 3. The CDR3 has 15 residues. Amplification yielded TCR beta CDR3 regions, with RNA transcripts as the source. Carried out on the TCR CDR3, a first-round RT-PCR used the HTBI primer set. MiXCR was run by TCRdb on the multiplex PCR reads, yielding one entry per CDR3 protein. The table shows about 360,000 distinct CDR3 sequences, with over 10% occurring only once. This clonotype was recorded at least ten times. The TCR comes from a woman aged 18-30 years with Graves' hyperthyroidism. Sequences were obtained from blood. The chain recombines TRBV12-3 or TRBV12-4 with TRBJ2-1; TRBD2 aligns across 15 bases. The CDR3 region has the DNA TGTGCCAGCAGTACGGGACTAGCGGGGGGAAATGAGCAGTTCTTC. Translation: CASSTGLAGGNEQFF.